These T cell receptor beta chains were read from a single sample in a study of cytomegalovirus exposure and HLA in healthy donors. The assay was immunoSEQ multiplex PCR, and TCRdb's table has in-frame clones only and misses some. The table has roughly 120,000 clones, roughly 80% seen once. The sequenced material came from PBMCs. These receptors originate from a man aged 45 to 65 in good health and CMV-seropositive. Each CDR3 is given with its conserved first and last residue. A D gene is named only where the DNA matches it firmly. For some rows the clone size is stated as once, few or many, or as a class when expanded; others skip it.

TRBJ2-1 once TRBV7-8 TRBD1 CASSSWTGGLNEQFF TGTGCCAGCAGCTCTTGGACAGGGGGCTTGAATGAGCAGTTCTTC
TRBJ2-7 NA TRBV6-4 TRBD1 CASSDLKGTGFSYEQYF TGTGCCAGCAGTGACCTAAAAGGGACAGGGTTCTCCTACGAGCAGTACTTC
TRBJ1-4 NA TRBV5-6 TRBD1 CASSARQGSFEKLFF TGTGCCAGCAGCGCAAGACAGGGAAGTTTCGAAAAACTGTTTTTT
TRBJ2-3 NA TRBV7-2 TRBD1 CASSERKGAADTQYF TGTGCCAGCAGCGAAAGGAAGGGGGCGGCAGATACGCAGTATTTT
TRBJ2-7 NA TRBV5-1 NA CASSSSGEYEQYF TGCGCCAGCAGCTCCTCCGGTGAGTACGAGCAGTACTTC
TRBJ1-2 few TRBV6-6 NA CASTMLSPGGEDGYTF TGTGCCAGCACCATGTTATCTCCGGGGGGGGAGGATGGCTACACCTTC
TRBJ2-2 NA TRBV14 TRBD2 CASSQLRGGANTGELFF TGTGCCAGCAGCCAACTGCGCGGGGGGGCGAACACCGGGGAGCTGTTTTTT
TRBJ1-5 NA TRBV10-3 TRBD1 CAITDRVNQPQHF TGTGCCATCACGGACAGGGTCAATCAGCCCCAGCATTTT
TRBJ2-7 NA TRBV7-2 TRBD1 CASSSDRDLRGQYF TGTGCCAGCAGCTCGGACAGGGACCTCAGGGGGCAGTACTTC
TRBJ1-4 NA TRBV5-1 TRBD1 CASSLTTGGNEKLFF TGCGCCAGCAGCTTGACGACAGGGGGTAATGAAAAACTGTTTTTT
TRBJ1-6 NA TRBV6-5 TRBD1 CASSYRTGTSPLHF TGTGCCAGCAGCTACCGGACAGGGACTTCACCCCTCCACTTT
TRBJ2-7 NA TRBV5-6 TRBD1 CASSLVGTGLYEQYF TGTGCCAGCAGCTTGGTCGGGACAGGGCTCTACGAGCAGTACTTC
TRBJ1-1 NA TRBV2 TRBD1 CASSELGQGGTEAFF TGTGCCAGCAGTGAATTGGGGCAGGGGGGCACTGAAGCTTTCTTT
TRBJ2-7 few TRBV18 NA CASSPQDGREQYF TGTGCCAGCTCACCACAAGATGGGCGAGAGCAGTACTTC
TRBJ1-2 NA TRBV2 NA CASSGLLGRDYGYTF TGTGCCAGCAGTGGGCTTCTAGGGAGGGACTATGGCTACACCTTC
TRBJ2-2 NA TRBV11-3 NA CASSSTTGFGELFF TGTGCCAGCAGCTCCACAACGGGGTTCGGGGAGCTGTTTTTT
TRBJ1-5 NA TRBV7-2 NA CASTLTQGLNQPQHF TGTGCCAGCACCCTGACCCAGGGGCTCAATCAGCCCCAGCATTTT
TRBJ1-5 NA TRBV6-5 TRBD1 CASSYSWDRGNQPQHF TGTGCCAGCAGTTACTCCTGGGACAGGGGGAATCAGCCCCAGCATTTT
TRBJ1-1 once TRBV18 NA CASSPGLLGTEAFF TGTGCCAGCTCACCGGGACTCTTGGGCACTGAAGCTTTCTTT
TRBJ1-3 NA TRBV18 NA CASSPPWAGSGNTIYF TGTGCCAGCTCACCACCGTGGGCAGGCTCTGGAAACACCATATATTTT
TRBJ1-2 few TRBV19 TRBD1 CASSNRDRGLSGYTF TGTGCCAGTAGTAACCGGGACAGGGGGCTTAGTGGCTACACCTTC
TRBJ2-7 NA TRBV30 TRBD2 CAWRSGSSSYEQYF TGTGCCTGGAGGAGCGGGAGCAGCTCCTACGAGCAGTACTTC
TRBJ1-1 NA TRBV2 NA CASSDRGTEAFF TGTGCCAGCAGTGATCGGGGCACTGAAGCTTTCTTT
TRBJ2-2 once TRBV5-1 NA CASSLAARGNTGELFF TGCGCCAGCAGCTTGGCGGCTAGGGGTAACACCGGGGAGCTGTTTTTT
TRBJ1-4 NA TRBV7-9 NA CASSLRQDNEKLFF TGTGCCAGCAGCTTACGGCAGGATAATGAAAAACTGTTTTTT
TRBJ2-2 NA TRBV9 NA CASSLNTGELFF TGTGCCAGCAGCCTAAACACCGGGGAGCTGTTTTTT
TRBJ2-7 NA TRBV5-1 NA CASSLERPYEQYF TGCGCCAGCAGCTTGGAGCGGCCTTACGAGCAGTACTTC
TRBJ2-1 NA TRBV30 TRBD1 CAWSRDRGGRSYNEQFF TGTGCCTGGAGTAGAGACAGGGGGGGTCGGTCCTACAATGAGCAGTTCTTC
TRBJ1-4 few TRBV7-6 TRBD1 CASSPQGQNEKLFF TGTGCCAGCAGCCCCCAGGGACAGAATGAAAAACTGTTTTTT
TRBJ2-1 NA TRBV29-1 TRBD2 CSGLADYNEQFF TGCAGCGGACTAGCGGATTACAATGAGCAGTTCTTC
TRBJ2-7 NA TRBV6-1 TRBD1 CASSEVGTGGYEQYF TGTGCCAGCAGTGAAGTCGGAACAGGGGGCTACGAGCAGTACTTC
TRBJ2-5 NA TRBV7-2 TRBD2 CASSLSLAGETQYF TGTGCCAGCAGCTTAAGCCTAGCGGGGGAGACCCAGTACTTC
TRBJ1-3 NA TRBV30 NA CAWSVSGGNTIYF TGTGCCTGGAGTGTTTCAGGTGGAAACACCATATATTTT
TRBJ2-1 few TRBV4-1 TRBD2 CASSREPGLAVRNEQFF TGCGCCAGCAGCCGAGAACCGGGACTAGCCGTCCGCAATGAGCAGTTCTTC
TRBJ2-5 NA TRBV7-2 TRBD2 CASRSGLAGSETQYF TGTGCCAGCAGGTCGGGACTAGCGGGATCAGAGACCCAGTACTTC
TRBJ1-5 NA TRBV7-9 NA CASSLDTGGPQHF TGTGCCAGCAGCTTAGATACGGGGGGACCCCAGCATTTT
TRBJ2-3 NA TRBV18 TRBD1 CASSPFPSGTGTDTQYF TGTGCCAGCTCACCGTTTCCCTCTGGGACAGGTACAGATACGCAGTATTTT
TRBJ2-4 NA TRBV19 NA CASNSPAQGINIQYF TGTGCCAGTAATAGCCCAGCACAGGGTATAAACATTCAGTACTTC
TRBJ2-7 NA TRBV28 NA CASSLPNGGSSYEQYF TGTGCCAGCAGCCTACCGAATGGGGGGAGCTCCTACGAGCAGTACTTC
TRBJ1-1 NA TRBV5-6 NA CASSLNSEAFF TGTGCCAGCAGCTTGAACAGTGAAGCTTTCTTT
TRBJ1-2 NA TRBV7-9 TRBD1 CASSFSDRGGAHGYTF TGTGCCAGCAGCTTCTCTGACCGAGGGGGCGCACATGGCTACACCTTC
TRBJ2-3 NA TRBV5-1 TRBD1 CASSVQDRGTDTQYF TGCGCCAGCAGCGTACAGGACAGGGGCACAGATACGCAGTATTTT
TRBJ2-5 NA TRBV6-6 TRBD1 CASSFRDRVETQYF TGTGCCAGCAGTTTCCGAGACAGGGTCGAGACCCAGTACTTC
TRBJ1-2 NA TRBV7-9 NA CASSSTGGYTF TGTGCCAGCAGCTCCACAGGGGGCTACACCTTC
TRBJ1-5 few TRBV5-1 TRBD1 CASSLGDQGGQPQHF TGCGCCAGCAGCTTGGGGGATCAGGGGGGTCAGCCCCAGCATTTT
TRBJ2-1 once TRBV15 TRBD2 CATSRGQGRGRMHEQFF TGTGCCACCAGCAGAGGACAAGGACGCGGGAGAATGCATGAGCAGTTCTTC
TRBJ1-1 NA TRBV7-9 TRBD1 CASIVLGAGGTEAFF TGTGCCAGCATCGTACTCGGAGCAGGGGGCACTGAAGCTTTCTTT
TRBJ2-2 NA TRBV19 TRBD1 CASSRGQGGTGELFF TGTGCCAGTAGCAGGGGACAGGGGGGGACCGGGGAGCTGTTTTTT
TRBJ1-1 NA TRBV25-1 NA CASSEERREGEAFF TGTGCCAGCAGTGAAGAAAGGAGAGAGGGTGAAGCTTTCTTT
TRBJ2-7 few TRBV5-1 TRBD2 CASSLTSGSYEQYF TGCGCCAGCAGCTTGACTAGCGGGAGCTACGAGCAGTACTTC
TRBJ2-7 NA TRBV13 NA CASSFARSYEQYF TGTGCCAGCAGCTTCGCGCGCTCCTACGAGCAGTACTTC
TRBJ2-6 NA TRBV6-1 TRBD1 CASSEYTGAAGANVLTF TGTGCCAGCAGTGAATATACAGGGGCAGCTGGGGCCAACGTCCTGACTTTC
TRBJ1-2 NA TRBV20-1 NA CSVPRGYGYTF TGCAGTGTTCCCCGGGGCTATGGCTACACCTTC